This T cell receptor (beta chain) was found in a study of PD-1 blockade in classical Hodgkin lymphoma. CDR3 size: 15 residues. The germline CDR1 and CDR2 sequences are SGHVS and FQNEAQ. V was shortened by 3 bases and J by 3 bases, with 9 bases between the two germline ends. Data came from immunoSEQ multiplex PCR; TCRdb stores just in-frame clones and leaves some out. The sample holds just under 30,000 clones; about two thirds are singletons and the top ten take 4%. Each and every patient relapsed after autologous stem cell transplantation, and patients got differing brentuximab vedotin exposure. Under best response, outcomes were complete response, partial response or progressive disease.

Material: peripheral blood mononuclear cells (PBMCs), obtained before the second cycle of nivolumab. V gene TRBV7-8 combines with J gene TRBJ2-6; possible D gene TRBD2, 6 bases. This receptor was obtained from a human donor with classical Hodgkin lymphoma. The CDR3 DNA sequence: TGTGCCAGCAGCTTTGCGGGAAGTGGGGCCAACGTCCTGACTTTC. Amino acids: CASSFAGSGANVLTF.